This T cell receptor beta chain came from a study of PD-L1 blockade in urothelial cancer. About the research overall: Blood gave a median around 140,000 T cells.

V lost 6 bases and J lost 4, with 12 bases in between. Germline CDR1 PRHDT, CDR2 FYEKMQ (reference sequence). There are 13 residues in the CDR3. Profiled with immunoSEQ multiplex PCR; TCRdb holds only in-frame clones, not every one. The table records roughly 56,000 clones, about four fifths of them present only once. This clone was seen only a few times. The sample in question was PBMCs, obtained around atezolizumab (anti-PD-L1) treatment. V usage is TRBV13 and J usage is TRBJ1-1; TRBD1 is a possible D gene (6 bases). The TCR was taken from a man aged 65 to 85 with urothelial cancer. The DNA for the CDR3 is TGTGCCAGCAGAACAACAGGGAGCACTGAAGCTTTCTTT. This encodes CASRTTGSTEAFF.